This TCR beta chain derives from a study of control samples from healthy donors and cancer patients. This clone has only one observation. This CDR3 contains 15 residues. The germline V gene has CDR1 SNHLY and CDR2 FYNNEI. Trimming took 5 bases from V and 1 from J; bases not matched to a gene: 4. TCRdb's table, derived via immunoSEQ multiplex PCR, lists solely in-frame clones and lacks some. The data hold under 70,000 clones, with approximately 95% observed a single time. This TCR derives from a woman aged 18-29 years in good health. The chain joins TRBV2 to TRBJ2-5; 10 nucleotides align to TRBD2. Sequencing was carried out using blood. The CDR3 reads CASSPRTSGQETQYF. The CDR3 DNA reads as TGTGCCAGCAGTCCCCGGACTAGCGGCCAAGAGACCCAGTACTTC.